The next 27 T cell receptor beta chains were all read from a single sample in a study of cytomegalovirus exposure and HLA in healthy donors. The PCR had 60 Vbeta and 13 Jbeta primers. The method was immunoSEQ multiplex PCR; TCRdb's version includes in-frame clones alone and lacks a portion of them. The data hold about 83,000 clones, with roughly 76% observed a single time. Sequenced material: PBMCs. Every receptor here comes from a woman aged 25-40 years in good health and CMV-seronegative.

The chain joins TRBV7-2 to TRBJ2-1, with TRBD2 as a possible D gene (6 bases). CDR1 is SGHTA and CDR2 is FQGNSA in the germline V gene. CDR3 length: 15 residues. The V end lost 3 bases, the J end lost 4 bases, and 13 bases lay between the germline ends. The chain's CDR3 is CASSLTGVSYNEQFF. The CDR3 coding sequence is TGTGCCAGCAGCTTGACGGGAGTGTCTTACAATGAGCAGTTCTTC.

The chain recombines TRBV4-3 with TRBJ2-5, with 9 bases that match TRBD2. The J call may be incorrect, as the DNA end agrees better with TRBJ2-7. Per the germline V gene, CDR1 is LGHNA and CDR2 is YSLEER. This CDR3 has 15 amino acids. Here the CDR3 DNA reads TGCGCCAGCAGCCAAGCGGCTAGCGGGGACTACGAGCAGTACTTC. This sequence encodes CASSQAASGDYEQYF.

This sequence joins TRBV28 and TRBJ2-7; 13 positions agree with TRBD2. This CDR3 has 14 residues. V shed 6 bases, J shed 7 bases, and the junction held 6 bases outside the gene matches. CDR1 is MDHEN and CDR2 is SYDVKM in the germline V gene. CDR3 in amino acids: CASRIPGLAGEQYF. For the CDR3, the DNA is TGTGCCAGCAGGATCCCGGGACTAGCGGGAGAGCAGTACTTC.

The chain uses TRBV5-3 and TRBJ2-7, with a possible D match to TRBD1 (5 bases). TRBV5-3 is given ORF status, its function remaining uncertain. The CDR3 runs to 12 residues. Between the trimmed V and J ends, which lost 0 bases and 12 bases, there was a span of 13 bases. The CDR3 DNA reads TGTGCCAGAAGCTTGGAAGGATGGGGCTGGTACTTC. It yields the protein CARSLEGWGWYF.

This sequence joins TRBV6-1 and TRBJ1-5; a weak D match, TRBD1 (5 bases). V lost 6 bases, J lost 4 bases, and 10 bases lay in between. This CDR3 spans 13 amino acids. Germline lookup yields CDR1 MNHNS and CDR2 SASEGT. The CDR3 spells CASRTAQNQPQHF. CDR3 bases: TGTGCCAGCAGGACAGCGCAAAATCAGCCCCAGCATTTT.

The chain combines TRBV4-2 with TRBJ2-5; 7 positions agree with TRBD1. Matching the DNA end better, TRBJ2-7 makes the J call doubtful. There are 15 residues in the CDR3. The germline V gene has CDR1 LGHNA and CDR2 YNFKEQ. The CDR3 nucleotides are TGTGCCAGCAGCCAGAGTACAGGGGTAACCTACGAGCAGTACTTC. Its translation: CASSQSTGVTYEQYF.

J is TRBJ2-4 and V is TRBV28; 7 nucleotides align to TRBD1. J lost 5 bases, V lost 2 bases, and 3 bases had no gene match. The CDR3 runs to 14 residues. Germline CDR1 reads MDHEN; CDR2 reads SYDVKM. This CDR3 reads CASSLPGTENIQYF. The DNA of the CDR3 is TGTGCCAGCAGTTTACCAGGGACAGAAAACATTCAGTACTTC.

V is TRBV7-8 and J is TRBJ2-2; 12 nucleotides agree with TRBD2. CDR1 SGHVS and CDR2 FQNEAQ come from the germline V gene. V was pared by 6 bases and J by 6 bases, with 5 bases of the junction left unmatched. This CDR3 is 15 amino acids long. In nucleotides, the CDR3 is TGTGCCAGCAGATGGACTAGCGGGATGGCCGGGGAGCTGTTTTTT. Its protein product is CASRWTSGMAGELFF.

This clone occurred a few times. The CDR3 DNA is TGTGCCAGCAGCTCACCGGGACAGGGGGCTGGGGCCAACGTCCTGACTTTC. Protein sequence: CASSSPGQGAGANVLTF. This sequence joins TRBV5-4 and TRBJ2-6; 11 nucleotides match TRBD1. Germline V gives CDR1 SGHNT, CDR2 YYREEE (reference sequence). This CDR3 is built from 17 residues. V was clipped by 3 bases and J by 2 bases; unmatched bases: 4. The full variable domain, completed using reference TRBV5-4 and TRBJ2-6, is ETGVTQSPTHLIKTRGQQVTLRCSSQSGHNTVSWYQQALGQGPQFIFQYYREEENGRGNFPPRFSGLQFPNYSSELNVNALELDDSALYLCASSSPGQGAGANVLTFGAGSRLTVL.

This clone appeared a few times. This sequence joins TRBV5-4 and TRBJ2-7, with unresolved D. The V and J ends lost 4 bases and 5 bases respectively, with 16 bases between them. This CDR3 contains 14 residues. Germline V lookup: CDR1 SGHNT, CDR2 YYREEE (reference sequence). The DNA of the CDR3 is TGTGCCAGCAGCGATAGTAGAGGCGGCAACGAGCAGTACTTC. Translation gives CASSDSRGGNEQYF.

This clone was seen a few times. J is TRBJ2-5 and V is TRBV29-1, with a tentative D call TRBD1 (6 bases). Trimming shortened V by 2 bases and J by 4 bases, and 17 bases separated the two germline ends. From germline, CDR1 is SQVTM and CDR2 ANQGSEA. This CDR3 comprises 15 residues. This chain's CDR3 is CSVELSRGWGETQYF. DNA for the CDR3: TGCAGCGTTGAATTGAGCAGGGGATGGGGAGAGACCCAGTACTTC.

This chain joins TRBV5-4 and TRBJ2-7; D remains ambiguous. V was cut by 0 bases and J by 5 bases, with 9 bases left in between. CDR1 and CDR2 from the germline V gene are SGHNT and YYREEE (reference sequence). The CDR3 extends over 13 amino acids. CDR3 amino acids: CASSLANRDEQYF. DNA of the CDR3: TGTGCCAGCAGCTTGGCCAACCGGGACGAGCAGTACTTC.

The chain is built from TRBV6-4 and TRBJ2-7; D is uncertain. The CDR3 runs 16 residues. CDR1 is MRHNA and CDR2 is SNTAGT in the germline V gene. With 6 bases removed from V and 2 bases from J, the gap between germline ends came to 20 bases. The CDR3 loop is CASSDAPYRVTYEQYF. The CDR3 DNA reads as TGTGCCAGCAGCGATGCCCCCTACCGGGTCACCTACGAGCAGTACTTC.

The V gene is TRBV4-2, the J gene TRBJ2-7; 10 bases are shared with TRBD2. This CDR3 has 16 amino acids. V dropped 0 bases and J dropped 4; count of bases not matched to a gene: 6. Germline assignment: CDR1 LGHNA and CDR2 YNFKEQ. CDR3 protein: CASSQEGSSGSYEQYF. Written as DNA, the CDR3 is TGTGCCAGCAGCCAAGAGGGATCTAGCGGGAGTTACGAGCAGTACTTC.

This chain joins TRBV28 and TRBJ1-1; D ambiguous. Trimming removed 7 bases from V and 6 bases from J, with 18 bases in between. The germline CDR1 and CDR2 sequences are MDHEN and SYDVKM. There are 14 residues in the CDR3. DNA for the CDR3: TGTGCCAGCACGCCCCGAGTTCGGAGCGCTGAAGCTTTCTTT. Its translation: CASTPRVRSAEAFF.

The V call is TRBV6-6, the J call TRBJ1-1, with TRBD1 matching 7 bases. Trimming cost V 6 bases and J 0 bases; bases outside gene matches: 4. CDR3 length: 14 amino acids. The germline V gene has CDR1 MNHNY and CDR2 SVGAGI (reference sequence). CDR3 DNA: TGTGCCAGCAGCCGCGGACAGGTGAACACTGAAGCTTTCTTT. Its protein is CASSRGQVNTEAFF.

The chain couples TRBV28 to TRBJ1-3; tentative D call: TRBD1 (5 bases). The CDR3 is made up of 19 amino acids. The V and J ends lost 1 base and 0 bases respectively, with 19 bases between them. Germline V gene sequence: CDR1 MDHEN, CDR2 SYDVKM. CDR3 loop: CASSLSGGAGTVSGNTIYF. The CDR3, as DNA: TGTGCCAGCAGTTTATCTGGCGGGGCAGGCACAGTCTCTGGAAACACCATATATTTT.

The chain employs TRBV29-1 and TRBJ2-5, with 7 bases identical to TRBD2. This CDR3 has 12 amino acids. CDR1 is SQVTM and CDR2 is ANQGSEA in the germline V gene. V shed 4 bases and J 5 bases; nucleotides not matched to a gene: 4. CDR3 protein: CSVVQGGETQYF. CDR3 bases: TGCAGCGTTGTGCAGGGAGGGGAGACCCAGTACTTC.

This clone was found once. The rearrangement joins TRBV9 to TRBJ2-5, with TRBD1 identical over 7 bases. The end of the DNA aligns better with TRBJ2-7, so the J call may be wrong. Germline loops: CDR1 SGDLS, CDR2 YYNGEE. The CDR3 is 17 amino acids. The CDR3 loop reads CASSAPQDRPQTYEQYF. The DNA for the CDR3 is TGTGCCAGCAGCGCACCCCAGGACAGGCCTCAAACCTACGAGCAGTACTTC.

This clone was picked up a small number of times. One end of the junction is discordant with germline, which a read error may explain. CDR3 sequence: CASSLDSRLGYTF. As DNA, the CDR3 is TGTGCCAGCAGTTTGGACAGCCGTCTTGGCTACACCTTC. The genes are TRBV5-6 and TRBJ1-2; TRBD1 might be the D (6 bases). CDR3 length: 13 amino acids. In germline, CDR1 is SGHDT, CDR2 YYEEEE.

The chain couples TRBV5-1 to TRBJ1-1, with TRBD1 matching 8 bases. The CDR3 runs to 14 residues. CDR1 is SGHRS, CDR2 YFSETQ, per germline. V was pared by 2 bases and J by 1 base, with 1 base of the junction left unmatched. The chain's CDR3 is CASSFDRGNTEAFF. The CDR3 nucleotides read TGCGCCAGCAGCTTCGACAGGGGGAACACTGAAGCTTTCTTT.

The V and J genes are TRBV30 and TRBJ2-1, with 7 bases aligning to TRBD2. Germline CDR1 reads GTSNPN; CDR2 reads SVGIG (reference sequence). CDR3 length: 12 amino acids. J lost 6 bases, V lost 8 bases, and 7 bases had no gene match. CDR3 DNA: TGTGCCGGGGGGGTTGGAGCCAATGAGCAGTTCTTC. Encoded protein: CAGGVGANEQFF.

The V call is TRBV5-1, the J call TRBJ2-5; 10 bases line up with TRBD2. V trimming: 2 bases; J trimming: 1 base; junction bases outside the gene matches: 2. The CDR3 runs to 15 residues. From germline, CDR1 is SGHRS and CDR2 YFSETQ. The DNA of the CDR3 is TGCGCCAGCAGCTTTCGGACTAGCGGCCAAGAGACCCAGTACTTC. Translating it yields CASSFRTSGQETQYF.

This clone has a handful of counts. The rearrangement uses TRBV27 and TRBJ2-1; weak D call: TRBD2 (5 bases). Germline CDR1 and CDR2: MNHEY and SMNVEV (reference sequence). The germline V and J ends were trimmed by 3 bases and 9 bases, with 9 bases remaining between them. The CDR3 consists of 12 residues. The DNA for the CDR3 is TGTGCCAGCAGTTTCCGGGGTCGTGAGCAGTTCTTC. Residues: CASSFRGREQFF.

This clone was seen once. The chain combines TRBV28 with TRBJ2-5, with a tentative D call TRBD2 (6 bases). Trimming stripped 5 bases from V and 2 bases from J, with 15 bases between. The CDR3 consists of 15 residues. CDR1 and CDR2 (germline): MDHEN, SYDVKM. CDR3 amino acids: CASSPGGRLQETQYF. The CDR3 DNA reads TGTGCCAGCAGTCCCGGGGGACGGTTACAAGAGACCCAGTACTTC.

The CDR3 DNA is TGTGCCATCAGTACGGGACTAGCGGGAGGTGGGGAGCAGTTCTTC. Its translation is CAISTGLAGGGEQFF. The chain couples TRBV10-3 to TRBJ2-1; 15 bases match TRBD2. J lost 10 bases, V lost 5 bases, and 6 bases had no gene match. The germline CDR1 and CDR2 sequences are ENHRY and SYGVKD. CDR3 length: 15 residues.

This clone has more than one count but fewer than ten. V is TRBV6-4 and J is TRBJ2-7, with D possibly matching TRBD2 (5 bases). Germline-derived CDR1 and CDR2 are MRHNA and SNTAGT. Deletions cut 5 bases from V and 6 bases from J, with 17 bases between. The CDR3 totals 14 residues. This chain's CDR3 is CASSRERRTGEQYF. Written as DNA, the CDR3 is TGTGCCAGCAGTAGAGAGCGGAGGACGGGCGAGCAGTACTTC.